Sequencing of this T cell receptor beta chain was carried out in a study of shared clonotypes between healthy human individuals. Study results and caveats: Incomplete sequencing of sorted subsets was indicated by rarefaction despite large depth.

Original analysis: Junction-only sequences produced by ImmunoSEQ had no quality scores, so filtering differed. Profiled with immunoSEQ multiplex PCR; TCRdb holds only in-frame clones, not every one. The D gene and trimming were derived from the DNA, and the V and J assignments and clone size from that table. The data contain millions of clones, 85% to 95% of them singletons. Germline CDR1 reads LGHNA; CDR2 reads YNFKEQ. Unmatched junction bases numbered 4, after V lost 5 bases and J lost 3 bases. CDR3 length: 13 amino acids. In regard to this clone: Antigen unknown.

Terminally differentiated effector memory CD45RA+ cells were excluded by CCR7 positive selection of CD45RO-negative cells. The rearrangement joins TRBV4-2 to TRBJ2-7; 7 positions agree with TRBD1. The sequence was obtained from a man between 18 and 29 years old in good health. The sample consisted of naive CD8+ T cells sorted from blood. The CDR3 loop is CASSGTENYEQYF. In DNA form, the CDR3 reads TGTGCCAGCAGCGGGACAGAGAACTACGAGCAGTACTTC.